One sample yielded the 26 T cell receptor beta chains listed below, sequenced in a study of blood T cell repertoires in COVID-19. The repertoire was sequenced with immunoSEQ multiplex PCR; TCRdb's copy has only in-frame clones and lacks some. The repertoire holds 180,000 or so clones, with approximately 80% as singletons. The sequenced sample consisted of PBMCs or T cells enriched from blood (not recorded which). These receptors were taken from a man between 60 and 75 years old who had been exposed to COVID-19.

This chain uses TRBV28 with TRBJ1-2, with D maybe TRBD1 (6 bases). Germline V gene sequence: CDR1 MDHEN, CDR2 SYDVKM. The V end lost 5 bases, the J end lost 4 bases, and 17 bases lay between the germline ends. This CDR3 is 15 amino acids long. In DNA form, the CDR3 reads TGTGCCAGCAGTCCTAGCCCGGGACAATCCTATGGCTACACCTTC. This gives the protein CASSPSPGQSYGYTF.

The gene calls are TRBV7-2 and TRBJ2-7; 10 bases line up with TRBD1. Trimming took 3 bases from V and 6 from J; bases not matched to a gene: 5. In germline, CDR1 is SGHTA, CDR2 FQGNSA. CDR3 size: 14 residues. CDR3 residues: CASSFRDRGVEQYF. For the CDR3, the DNA is TGTGCCAGCAGCTTCCGGGACAGGGGCGTCGAGCAGTACTTC.

This chain joins TRBV7-3 and TRBJ2-3; TRBD1 matches 8 bases. CDR1 is SGHTA, CDR2 FQGTGA, per germline. This CDR3 spans 15 amino acids. V dropped 3 bases and J dropped 2; count of bases not matched to a gene: 4. The CDR3 sequence is CASSFGDRHTDTQYF. The DNA for the CDR3 is TGTGCCAGCAGCTTTGGGGACAGGCACACAGATACGCAGTATTTT.

This chain links TRBV19 with TRBJ1-1; D unclear. The germline V gene has CDR1 LNHDA and CDR2 SQIVND (reference sequence). The V end was cut by 4 bases, the J end by 0 bases, with 6 bases between. The CDR3 is made up of 13 amino acids. CDR3 nucleotides: TGTGCCAGTAGTAGTTCCGTGAACACTGAAGCTTTCTTT. Translation gives CASSSSVNTEAFF.

In nucleotides, the CDR3 is TGTGCCAGCATTAGGACAGCCAACACTGAAGCTTTCTTT. The encoded protein is CASIRTANTEAFF. The chain is built from TRBV2 and TRBJ1-1, with D perhaps matching TRBD1 (6 bases). The CDR3 is made up of 13 amino acids. The V gene's germline CDR1 is SNHLY and CDR2 FYNNEI. V shed 7 bases and J shed 2 bases, with 11 bases lying between them.

CDR3 residues: CASSVTGRSPLHF. The CDR3 DNA reads as TGTGCCAGCAGTGTGACAGGAAGGTCACCCCTCCACTTT. This chain uses TRBV2 with TRBJ1-6; D perhaps matches TRBD1 (6 bases). In germline, CDR1 is SNHLY, CDR2 FYNNEI. The CDR3 contains 13 residues. The V end lost 4 bases, the J end lost 10 bases, and 11 bases lay between the germline ends.

This chain links TRBV5-1 with TRBJ2-1; tentative D call: TRBD1 (5 bases). Germline V gene sequence: CDR1 SGHRS, CDR2 YFSETQ. The CDR3 is made up of 15 amino acids. Trimming took off 0 bases at V and 3 bases at J, with 10 bases between the two ends. In nucleotides, the CDR3 is TGCGCCAGCAGCTTGGATGGGGCCATCTACAATGAGCAGTTCTTC. Translated: CASSLDGAIYNEQFF.

This clone has just a few counts. This chain uses TRBV19 with TRBJ2-7, with no clear D. Trimming took off 3 bases at V and 1 base at J, with 7 bases between the two ends. CDR1 and CDR2 (germline): LNHDA, SQIVND (reference sequence). The CDR3 length is 13 residues. This chain's CDR3 is CASSIPGSYEQYF. CDR3 nucleotides: TGTGCCAGTAGTATTCCCGGGTCCTACGAGCAGTACTTC.

The chain recombines TRBV9 with TRBJ2-5; D is perhaps TRBD2 (6 bases). Per the germline V gene, CDR1 is SGDLS and CDR2 is YYNGEE. This CDR3 has 17 residues. Between the trimmed V and J ends, which lost 0 bases and 0 bases, there was a span of 15 bases. Here the CDR3 reads CASSVGGSGSNQETQYF. Here the CDR3 DNA reads TGTGCCAGCAGCGTAGGTGGTAGCGGCTCTAACCAAGAGACCCAGTACTTC.

V usage is TRBV5-1 and J usage is TRBJ2-7; the match to TRBD2 covers 9 bases. V dropped 4 bases and J dropped 5; count of bases not matched to a gene: 10. There are 15 residues in the CDR3. The germline V gene encodes CDR1 SGHRS and CDR2 YFSETQ. CDR3 bases: TGCGCCAGCAGCCCTGGGGTAGCGGGAGCAAACGAGCAGTACTTC. It yields the protein CASSPGVAGANEQYF. The entire variable domain, with the rest obtained from reference TRBV5-1 and TRBJ2-7, is as follows: KAGVTQTPRYLIKTRGQQVTLSCSPISGHRSVSWYQQTPGQGLQFLFEYFSETQRNKGNFPGRFSGRQFSNSRSEMNVSTLELGDSALYLCASSPGVAGANEQYFGPGTRLTVT.

This rearrangement joins TRBV5-6 to TRBJ2-1; 13 bases match TRBD2. Germline V gives CDR1 SGHDT, CDR2 YYEEEE. Germline trimming cut 4 bases from V and 12 bases from J; bases unmatched to any gene: 10. This CDR3 has 15 residues. The CDR3 reads CASSAPGTSGKSQFF. CDR3 coding DNA: TGTGCCAGCAGCGCACCCGGGACTAGCGGGAAGTCGCAGTTCTTC.

This clone has only a few counts. The chain combines TRBV5-1 with TRBJ2-6, with TRBD1 identical over 7 bases. CDR1 is SGHRS and CDR2 is YFSETQ in the germline V gene. The J segment lost 2 bases and the V segment lost 4 bases, leaving 3 bases of the junction unmatched. The CDR3 totals 15 residues. The CDR3 spells CASSEGTAGANVLTF. Here the CDR3 DNA reads TGCGCCAGCAGCGAGGGGACAGCTGGGGCCAACGTCCTGACTTTC. Variable domain in full (rest from reference TRBV5-1 and TRBJ2-6): KAGVTQTPRYLIKTRGQQVTLSCSPISGHRSVSWYQQTPGQGLQFLFEYFSETQRNKGNFPGRFSGRQFSNSRSEMNVSTLELGDSALYLCASSEGTAGANVLTFGAGSRLTVL.

The chain joins TRBV12-3 or TRBV12-4 to TRBJ2-2, with a tentative D call TRBD2 (5 bases). CDR3 size: 13 residues. V was shortened by 3 bases and J by 6 bases, with 8 bases between the two germline ends. In nucleotides, the CDR3 is TGTGCCAGCAGTTTTGTCGGGGCCGGGGAGCTGTTTTTT. Amino acid sequence: CASSFVGAGELFF.

CDR3 nucleotides: TGTGCCAGCAGCGCCGGGTTGAACAATCAGCCCCAGCATTTT. Amino acid sequence: CASSAGLNNQPQHF. V gene TRBV28 combines with J gene TRBJ1-5, with no clear D. V shed 6 bases and J shed 3 bases, with 12 bases lying between them. This CDR3 is built from 14 residues. Looked up from germline, CDR1 is MDHEN and CDR2 is SYDVKM.

The chain couples TRBV19 to TRBJ1-2; a possible D gene is TRBD1 (6 bases). V was cut by 8 bases and J by 1 base, with 17 bases left in between. CDR1 and CDR2 (germline): LNHDA, SQIVND (reference sequence). The CDR3 totals 15 residues. The chain's CDR3 is CASENRAQGNYGYTF. CDR3 in DNA: TGTGCCAGTGAAAACCGGGCACAGGGTAACTATGGCTACACCTTC.

This chain joins TRBV6-2 or TRBV6-3 and TRBJ1-5; 9 bases agree with TRBD1. In germline, CDR1 is MNHEY, CDR2 SVGEGT. CDR3 size: 20 residues. Trimming removed 3 bases from V and 0 bases from J; junction bases left unmatched: 15. CDR3 coding DNA: TGTGCCAGCAGTTATCCCCTAGGACAGGGGAGGAGGCCTAGCAATCAGCCCCAGCATTTT. Translating gives CASSYPLGQGRRPSNQPQHF.

The chain couples TRBV30 to TRBJ2-7, with TRBD1 matching over 7 bases. Germline V gene lookup returns CDR1 GTSNPN and CDR2 SVGIG (reference sequence). The CDR3 contains 13 residues. V lost 3 bases and J lost 5; bases outside the gene matches: 7. CDR3 sequence (DNA): TGTGCCTGGAGGACGACAGGGCGGAACGAGCAGTACTTC. Translated, it gives CAWRTTGRNEQYF.

This clone was picked up one time. This sample also contains other DNA sequences that code for the same CDR3. CDR3 bases: TGTGCCAGCAGTCTTGGGACTAGCGGGAGAGTATACGAGCAGTACTTC. Its protein is CASSLGTSGRVYEQYF. The chain uses TRBV28 and TRBJ2-7; 14 bases are shared with TRBD2. The CDR3 is 16 amino acids. Germline CDR1 reads MDHEN; CDR2 reads SYDVKM. Losses at the gene ends were 5 bases for V and 4 bases for J; bases not matched to a gene: 7. The entire variable domain, with the rest obtained from reference TRBV28 and TRBJ2-7, is as follows: DVKVTQSSRYLVKRTGEKVFLECVQDMDHENMFWYRQDPGLGLRLIYFSYDVKMKEKGDIPEGYSVSREKKERFSLILESASTNQTSMYLCASSLGTSGRVYEQYFGPGTRLTVT.

The chain recombines TRBV11-3 with TRBJ1-3; a possible D gene is TRBD1 (5 bases). Trimming removed 3 bases at V and 4 bases at J, with 13 bases between. Per germline, CDR1 SGHNT and CDR2 YENEEA. CDR3 length equals 15 residues. The DNA for the CDR3 is TGTGCCAGCAGCTTCGACGGGGGTACGGGAAACACCATATATTTT. This codes for CASSFDGGTGNTIYF.

The rearrangement links TRBV6-2 or TRBV6-3 to TRBJ2-3, with D possibly matching TRBD2 (6 bases). There are 13 residues in the CDR3. Germline V gene sequence: CDR1 MNHEY, CDR2 SVGEGT. Trimming took 6 bases from V and 3 from J, leaving 10 bases between them. The CDR3 spells CASRPGRTDTQYF. The CDR3 nucleotides are TGTGCCAGCAGGCCTGGGAGGACAGATACGCAGTATTTT.

CDR3 coding DNA: TGTGCCACCAGTGATGCGGACAGGGGAGGCAATCAGCCCCAGCATTTT. This encodes CATSDADRGGNQPQHF. The chain recombines TRBV24-1 with TRBJ1-5; 9 bases align to TRBD1. Germline assignment: CDR1 KGHDR and CDR2 SFDVKD. CDR3 length equals 16 residues. Losses at the gene ends were 3 bases for V and 2 bases for J; bases not matched to a gene: 4.

This chain connects TRBV11-2 to TRBJ2-7, with 8 bases that match TRBD2. The CDR3 is 14 residues long. With 5 bases clipped from V and 2 bases from J, the junction kept 5 bases outside the gene matches. Germline V gene data show CDR1 as SGHAT and CDR2 as FQNNGV. The CDR3 is CASSGTSGTYEQYF. As DNA, the CDR3 is TGTGCCAGCAGCGGAACTAGCGGTACCTACGAGCAGTACTTC.

This chain connects TRBV6-1 to TRBJ2-7; TRBD1 agrees at 9 bases. CDR3 size: 18 residues. CDR1 MNHNS and CDR2 SASEGT come from the germline V gene. The trim removed 2 bases at V and 1 base at J, leaving 12 bases unmatched. CDR3 in DNA: TGTGCCAGCAGTGAATCGACAGGGGGTTGGCTAGCTTCCTACGAGCAGTACTTC. It is translated as CASSESTGGWLASYEQYF.

There are a few counts of this clone. The rearrangement joins TRBV7-9 to TRBJ2-7; perhaps TRBD2 as D (6 bases). The length of the CDR3 is 13 residues. Trimming shortened V by 3 bases and J by 9 bases, and 15 bases separated the two germline ends. Germline CDR1 reads SEHNR; CDR2 reads FQNEAQ (reference sequence). The CDR3 sequence is CASSLEGAGGQYF. CDR3 in DNA: TGTGCCAGCAGCTTGGAGGGAGCCGGGGGGCAGTACTTC.

The CDR3 here is CASSFPGQPLSTF. DNA of the CDR3: TGTGCCAGCAGCTTCCCGGGACAGCCTCTCTCCACCTTC. V and J are TRBV7-3 and TRBJ1-2; 7 bases match TRBD1. The V and J ends lost 3 bases and 13 bases, in that order; junction bases with no gene match: 11. Germline CDR1 SGHTA, CDR2 FQGTGA. This CDR3 has 13 residues. Full variable domain (remainder filled in from reference TRBV7-3 and TRBJ1-2): GAGVSQTPSNKVTEKGKYVELRCDPISGHTALYWYRQSLGQGPEFLIYFQGTGAADDSGLPNDRFFAVRPEGSVSTLKIQRTERGDSAVYLCASSFPGQPLSTFGSGTRLTVV.

The genes are TRBV5-6 and TRBJ1-2; 7 bases map to TRBD1. CDR1 SGHDT and CDR2 YYEEEE come from the germline V gene. The V segment lost 1 base and the J segment 4 bases; nucleotides outside the gene matches: 19. The CDR3 extends over 19 amino acids. The CDR3 coding sequence is TGTGCCAGCAGCTTGAAACCTGGGACAGCGCAGTCATTACGCTATGGCTACACCTTC. It specifies CASSLKPGTAQSLRYGYTF. Full variable domain (rest looked up from reference TRBV5-6 and TRBJ1-2): DAGVTQSPTHLIKTRGQQVTLRCSPKSGHDTVSWYQQALGQGPQFIFQYYEEEERQRGNFPDRFSGHQFPNYSSELNVNALLLGDSALYLCASSLKPGTAQSLRYGYTFGSGTRLTVV.